This section outlines one T cell receptor (beta chain) sequence together with its context. This CDR3 has 15 residues. V lost 3 bases to trimming and J lost 3 bases, with 14 bases between them. Germline lookup yields CDR1 MGHDK and CDR2 SYGVNS. The entry originates in a study of shared T cell receptors in the human thymus. The table came from immunoSEQ multiplex PCR; TCRdb's copy has only in-frame clones and leaves some out. This sample yields hundreds of thousands of clones, of which approximately 90% are seen a single time; 0.01% belongs to the top ten. The sample was also linked to a second study, of human thymus T cells. That publication notes: Related research reported highly overlapping thymic repertoires among unrelated individuals.

This sequence was found in a boy in the first two years of life with a congenital heart defect. V and J are TRBV25-1 and TRBJ2-5; TRBD1 is a possible D gene (6 bases). The sequenced sample consisted of thymocytes. The CDR3 reads CASSEDSRGEETQYF. DNA of the CDR3: TGTGCCAGCAGTGAGGACTCCAGGGGAGAAGAGACCCAGTACTTC.